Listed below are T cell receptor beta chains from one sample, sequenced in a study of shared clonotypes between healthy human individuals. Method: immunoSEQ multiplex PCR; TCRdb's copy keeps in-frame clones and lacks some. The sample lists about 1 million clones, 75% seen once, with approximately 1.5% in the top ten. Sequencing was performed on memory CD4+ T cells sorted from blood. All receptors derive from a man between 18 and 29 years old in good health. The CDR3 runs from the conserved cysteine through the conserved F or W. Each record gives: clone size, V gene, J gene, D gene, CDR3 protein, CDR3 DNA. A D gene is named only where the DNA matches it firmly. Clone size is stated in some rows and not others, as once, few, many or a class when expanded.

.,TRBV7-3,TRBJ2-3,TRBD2,CASRGGITDTQYF,TGTGCCAGCCGCGGGGGGATAACAGATACGCAGTATTTT
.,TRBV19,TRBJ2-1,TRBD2,CASRTGTTTYNEQFF,TGTGCCAGTAGAACCGGGACTACGACCTACAATGAGCAGTTCTTC
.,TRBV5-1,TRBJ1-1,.,CASSFRGTEAFF,TGCGCCAGCAGCTTCAGGGGAACTGAAGCTTTCTTT
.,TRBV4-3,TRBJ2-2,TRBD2,CASSQTAGHTGELFF,TGCGCCAGCAGCCAGACAGCGGGACACACCGGGGAGCTGTTTTTT
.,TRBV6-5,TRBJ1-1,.,CASSWDGNTEAFF,TGTGCCAGCAGCTGGGATGGGAACACTGAAGCTTTCTTT
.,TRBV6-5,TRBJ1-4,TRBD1,CASRQGFTLNEKLFF,TGTGCCAGTAGACAGGGTTTCACTTTAAATGAAAAACTGTTTTTT
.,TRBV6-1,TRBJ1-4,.,CASSEASEKLFF,TGTGCCAGCAGTGAAGCTTCCGAAAAACTGTTTTTT
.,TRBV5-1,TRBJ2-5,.,CASSLVFRETQYF,TGCGCCAGCTCCCTAGTTTTTCGAGAGACCCAGTACTTC
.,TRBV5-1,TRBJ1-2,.,CASSLEPAGRGGYTF,TGCGCCAGCAGCTTGGAACCCGCTGGTCGTGGAGGCTACACCTTC
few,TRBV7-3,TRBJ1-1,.,CASSSGTGAEAFF,TGTGCCAGCAGCTCGGGGACCGGAGCTGAAGCTTTCTTT
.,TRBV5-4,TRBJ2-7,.,CASSSQAPTYEQYF,TGTGCCAGCAGCTCGCAAGCTCCAACCTACGAGCAGTACTTC
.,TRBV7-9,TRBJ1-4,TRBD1,CASSSSGGYEKLFF,TGTGCCAGCAGCTCTTCAGGGGGTTACGAAAAACTGTTTTTT
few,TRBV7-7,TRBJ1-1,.,CASSLTENTEAFF,TGTGCTAGCAGCTTGACGGAGAACACTGAAGCTTTCTTT
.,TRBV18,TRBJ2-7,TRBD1,CASSPWETGGLYEQYF,TGTGCCAGCTCACCCTGGGAGACAGGGGGCTTATACGAGCAGTACTTC
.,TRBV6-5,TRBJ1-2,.,CASSYGLGGIYGYTF,TGTGCCAGCAGTTACGGTCTGGGGGGGATTTATGGCTACACCTTC
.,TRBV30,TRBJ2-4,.,CAWSVLGLGAKNIQYF,TGTGCCTGGAGTGTACTGGGGTTAGGTGCCAAAAACATTCAGTACTTC
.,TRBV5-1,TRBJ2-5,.,CASNSASGETQYF,TGCGCCAGCAACTCAGCTTCGGGGGAGACCCAGTACTTC
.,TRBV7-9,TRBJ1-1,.,CASSLGLMETEAFF,TGTGCCAGCAGCCTGGGACTCATGGAAACTGAAGCTTTCTTT
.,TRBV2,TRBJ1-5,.,CASRGLLLGNQPQHF,TGTGCCAGCAGGGGACTCCTCCTGGGCAATCAGCCCCAGCATTTT
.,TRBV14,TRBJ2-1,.,CASSQARLSGKQFF,TGTGCCAGCAGCCAAGCCCGTTTAAGCGGCAAGCAGTTCTTC
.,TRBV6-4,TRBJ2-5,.,CASSDATTGKAKETQYF,TGTGCCAGCAGTGACGCTACGACAGGAAAAGCTAAAGAGACCCAGTACTTC
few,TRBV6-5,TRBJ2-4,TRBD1,CASSYSGQGGKNIQYF,TGTGCCAGCAGTTACTCCGGACAGGGAGGCAAAAACATTCAGTACTTC
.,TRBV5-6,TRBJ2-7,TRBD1,CASTLPGQSYEQYF,TGTGCCAGCACCCTGCCGGGACAGAGTTACGAGCAGTACTTC
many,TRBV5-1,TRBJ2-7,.,CASSSPGLTYEQYF,TGCGCCAGCAGCTCGCCCGGACTGACCTACGAGCAGTACTTC
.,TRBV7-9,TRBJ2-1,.,CASSLGEQFF,TGTGCCAGCAGCTTAGGTGAGCAGTTCTTC
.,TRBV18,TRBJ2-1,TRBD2,CASSSEGLAGNEQFF,TGTGCCAGCTCCTCAGAGGGACTAGCGGGGAATGAGCAGTTCTTC
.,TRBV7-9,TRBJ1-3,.,CASSNFRDLGGNTIYF,TGTGCCAGCAGCAACTTCAGGGACCTCGGCGGAAACACCATATATTTT
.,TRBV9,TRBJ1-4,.,CASSVGTVGTEKLFF,TGTGCCAGCAGCGTAGGGACAGTAGGTACTGAAAAACTGTTTTTT
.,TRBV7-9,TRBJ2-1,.,CASSFGRDPGNEQFF,TGTGCCAGCAGCTTTGGCCGGGACCCCGGGAATGAGCAGTTCTTC
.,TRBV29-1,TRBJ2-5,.,CSVERLKETQYF,TGCAGCGTTGAAAGGCTAAAAGAGACCCAGTACTTC
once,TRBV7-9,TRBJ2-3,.,CASSLAGGRGSSTDTQYF,TGTGCCAGCAGCTTAGCAGGTGGCAGGGGTTCTTCCACAGATACGCAGTATTTT
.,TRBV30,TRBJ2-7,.,CASGGGITYEQYF,TGTGCCTCCGGGGGCGGAATCACCTACGAGCAGTACTTC
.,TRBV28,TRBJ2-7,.,CASSQRGGGSYEQYF,TGTGCCAGCAGTCAAAGAGGGGGGGGATCCTACGAGCAGTACTTC
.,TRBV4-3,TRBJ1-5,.,CASSQDSAGVQPQHF,TGCGCCAGCAGCCAAGATTCAGCCGGAGTCCAGCCCCAGCATTTT
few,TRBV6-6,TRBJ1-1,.,CASSYARNTEAFF,TGTGCCAGCAGTTACGCACGGAACACTGAAGCTTTCTTT
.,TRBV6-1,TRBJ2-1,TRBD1,CATQLGQLYNEQFF,TGTGCCACCCAATTGGGACAGCTCTACAATGAGCAGTTCTTC
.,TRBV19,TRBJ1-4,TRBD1,CASSGGGQTLFF,TGTGCCAGTAGTGGTGGGGGACAGACACTGTTTTTT
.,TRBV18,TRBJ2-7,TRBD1,CASSGQGYEQYF,TGTGCCAGCTCAGGACAGGGTTACGAGCAGTACTTC
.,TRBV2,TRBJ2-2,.,CASSERSQFTGELFF,TGTGCCAGCAGTGAACGTTCCCAATTCACCGGGGAGCTGTTTTTT
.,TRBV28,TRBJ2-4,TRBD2,CASSSPGTSGGARNIQYF,TGTGCCAGCAGTTCCCCTGGGACGAGCGGGGGGGCCAGAAACATTCAGTACTTC
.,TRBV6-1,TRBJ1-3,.,CASTGAGTGNTIYF,TGTGCCAGCACCGGAGCGGGGACTGGAAACACCATATATTTT